The sequence of this T cell receptor beta chain was determined in a study of T-cell memory formation after mild COVID-19. Overall study findings and caveats: CD4+ contracting clones were mainly CM and EM; CD8+ ones, EMRA.

This clonotype was observed a few times. Its matching antigen is unknown. The CDR3 extends over 14 amino acids. V lost 2 bases to trimming and J lost 2 bases, with 6 bases between them. TCRdb processed the 5' RACE reads anew with MiXCR; each CDR3 protein has one entry. The sample contains 55,000 to 70,000 distinct CDR3 sequences, roughly 25% of which appear only once. The chain couples TRBV12-3 or TRBV12-4 to TRBJ2-2; weak D call: TRBD1 (5 bases). Source material: PBMCs or a T cell subset sorted from them (not recorded which). This sequence originates from a man aged 18 to 29 who had mild COVID-19 (a few samples of this study predate the infection). Cell type and time point are not known. In nucleotides, the CDR3 is TGTGCCAGCAGTTTAAGGGGCAACACCGGGGAGCTGTTTTTT. This sequence encodes CASSLRGNTGELFF.